This TCR beta chain is from a study of cytomegalovirus exposure and HLA in healthy donors. Remarks on this clone: No antigen is known for it.

Overall study findings and caveats: Associated with HLA alleles at 0.05 false discovery rate in a later analysis were 16,951 TCR beta sequences. The classifier reportedly diagnosed cytomegalovirus status with high specificity and sensitivity. Rarity held for most TCR sequences, but there were some public TCRs that occurred in many donors. Most TCR beta V segments were productive about 87% or about 30% of the time in an earlier analysis.

With 60 Vbeta and 13 Jbeta primers, the PCR was carried out. Here immunoSEQ multiplex PCR was the method, and the copy in TCRdb shows in-frame clones only, minus some. The sample gives about 170,000 clones, 65% to 80% of which show up once; about 3.1% is in the top ten. CDR1 MNHEY and CDR2 SMNVEV come from the germline V gene (reference sequence). The ends lost 5 bases at V and 6 bases at J; junction bases unmatched: 10. The CDR3 extends over 15 amino acids. The chain links TRBV27 to TRBJ2-1; the match to TRBD2 covers 7 bases. This receptor was taken from a woman aged 45-65 years in good health and CMV-seropositive. Material: PBMCs. As DNA, the CDR3 is TGTGCCAGCAGTATAACTAGCGAGGGTGGCAATGAGCAGTTCTTC. Translated, it gives CASSITSEGGNEQFF.